This T cell receptor (beta chain) was captured in a study of spatial heterogeneity in lung cancer. CDR1 is LGHDT and CDR2 is YNNKEL in the germline V gene (reference sequence). The CDR3 totals 15 residues. The ends were cut back, 4 bases at V and 4 bases at J, with 11 bases in the middle. This clonotype appeared many times. Indicated time point: sample taken at primary tumor resection. The donor population consisted of some 67 patients with untreated, early-stage non-small cell lung cancer. A unique molecular identifier was carried by every single TCR cDNA molecule. TCRdb reprocessed the 5' RACE reads with MiXCR, giving one entry per CDR3 protein. Of about 39,000 distinct CDR3 sequences detected, roughly 3% appear once; the ten largest clones hold around 34%.

The source was normal lung tissue next to the tumor, collected at surgery. The sequence was obtained from a male donor with early-stage non-small cell lung cancer. This chain uses TRBV3-1 with TRBJ2-6, with a tentative D call TRBD2 (5 bases). The CDR3 nucleotides read TGTGCCAGCAGCCCCTCCCGGGAAGGGGCCAACGTCCTGACTTTC. It encodes CASSPSREGANVLTF.